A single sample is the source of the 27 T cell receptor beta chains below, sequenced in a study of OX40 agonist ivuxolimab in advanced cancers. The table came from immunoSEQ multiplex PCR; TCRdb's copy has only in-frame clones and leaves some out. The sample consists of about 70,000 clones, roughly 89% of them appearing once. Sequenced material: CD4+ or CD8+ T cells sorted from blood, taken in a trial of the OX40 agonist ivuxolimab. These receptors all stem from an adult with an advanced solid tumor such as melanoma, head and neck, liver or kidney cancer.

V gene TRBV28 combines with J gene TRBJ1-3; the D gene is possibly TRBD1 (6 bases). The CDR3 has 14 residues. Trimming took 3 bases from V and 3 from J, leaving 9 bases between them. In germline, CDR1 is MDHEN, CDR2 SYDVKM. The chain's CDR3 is CASSFGGHGNTIYF. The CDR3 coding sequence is TGTGCCAGCAGTTTCGGGGGGCATGGAAACACCATATATTTT.

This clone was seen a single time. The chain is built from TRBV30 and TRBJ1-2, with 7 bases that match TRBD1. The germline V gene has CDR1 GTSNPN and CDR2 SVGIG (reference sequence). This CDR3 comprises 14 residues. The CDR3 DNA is TGTGCTCGAGCGGGGCAGGGGGTGGACTATGGCTACACCTTC. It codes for CARAGQGVDYGYTF.

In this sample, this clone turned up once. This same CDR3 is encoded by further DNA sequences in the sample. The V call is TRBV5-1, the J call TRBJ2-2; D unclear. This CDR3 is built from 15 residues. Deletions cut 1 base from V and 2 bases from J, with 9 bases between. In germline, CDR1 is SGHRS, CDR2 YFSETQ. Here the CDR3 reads CASSLRPANTGELFF. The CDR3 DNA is TGCGCCAGCAGCTTGAGGCCAGCAAACACCGGGGAGCTGTTTTTT.

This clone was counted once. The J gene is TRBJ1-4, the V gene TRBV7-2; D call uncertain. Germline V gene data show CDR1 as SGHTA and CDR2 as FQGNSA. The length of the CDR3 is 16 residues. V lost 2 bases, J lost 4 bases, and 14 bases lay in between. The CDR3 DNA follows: TGTGCCAGCAGCTTAAACCCGGGCGGACTTAATGAAAAACTGTTTTTT. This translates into CASSLNPGGLNEKLFF.

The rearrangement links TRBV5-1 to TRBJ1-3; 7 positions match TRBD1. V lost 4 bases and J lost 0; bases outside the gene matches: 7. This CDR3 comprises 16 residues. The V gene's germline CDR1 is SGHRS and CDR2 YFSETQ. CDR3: CASSTTGVSSGNTIYF. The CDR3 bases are TGCGCCAGCAGCACCACAGGGGTCTCCTCTGGAAACACCATATATTTT.

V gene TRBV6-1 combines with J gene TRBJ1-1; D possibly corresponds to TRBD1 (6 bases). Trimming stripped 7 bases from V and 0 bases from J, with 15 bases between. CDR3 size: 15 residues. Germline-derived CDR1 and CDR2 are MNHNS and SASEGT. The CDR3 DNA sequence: TGTGCCAGCAAAACAGGGCCTGAATTGAACACTGAAGCTTTCTTT. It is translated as CASKTGPELNTEAFF.

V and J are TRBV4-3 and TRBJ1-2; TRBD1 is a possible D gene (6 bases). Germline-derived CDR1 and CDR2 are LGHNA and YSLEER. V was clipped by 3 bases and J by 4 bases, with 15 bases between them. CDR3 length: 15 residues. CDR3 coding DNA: TGCGCCAGCAGCCAGAGGGGCTTACAGGGCTATGGCTACACCTTC. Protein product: CASSQRGLQGYGYTF.

The CDR3, as DNA: TGTGCCAGTAGTAGCCAAGGGACGATACTCTCTGGAAACACCATATATTTT. It encodes CASSSQGTILSGNTIYF. The chain uses TRBV19 and TRBJ1-3, with TRBD1 as a possible D gene (5 bases). Germline CDR1 LNHDA, CDR2 SQIVND (reference sequence). The CDR3 extends over 17 amino acids. V was shortened by 4 bases and J by 0 bases, with 16 bases between the two germline ends.

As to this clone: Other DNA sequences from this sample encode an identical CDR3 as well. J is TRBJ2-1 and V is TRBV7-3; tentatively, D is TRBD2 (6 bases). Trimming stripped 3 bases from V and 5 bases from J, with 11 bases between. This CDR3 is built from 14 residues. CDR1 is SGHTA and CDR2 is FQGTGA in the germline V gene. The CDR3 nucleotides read TGTGCCAGCAGCTTGGGGGGTCCGAACAATGAGCAGTTCTTC. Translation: CASSLGGPNNEQFF.

CDR3 sequence: CASSPGTSGASSAEQYF. CDR3 coding DNA: TGTGCCAGCAGCCCCGGGACTAGCGGGGCTTCCTCGGCCGAGCAGTACTTC. The J gene is TRBJ2-7, the V gene TRBV7-9, with 13 bases matching TRBD2. The CDR3 runs 17 residues. CDR1 is SEHNR, CDR2 FQNEAQ, per germline (reference sequence). The V gene end was trimmed by 5 bases and the J gene end by 6 bases; junction bases not matched to a gene: 13.

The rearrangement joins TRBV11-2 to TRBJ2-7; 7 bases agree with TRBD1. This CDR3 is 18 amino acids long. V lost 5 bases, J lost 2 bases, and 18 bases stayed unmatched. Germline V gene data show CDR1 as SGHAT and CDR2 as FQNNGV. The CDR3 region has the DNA TGTGCCAGCAGCCCTATTAGCCGAAGATTGGGACAGACCTACGAGCAGTACTTC. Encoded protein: CASSPISRRLGQTYEQYF.

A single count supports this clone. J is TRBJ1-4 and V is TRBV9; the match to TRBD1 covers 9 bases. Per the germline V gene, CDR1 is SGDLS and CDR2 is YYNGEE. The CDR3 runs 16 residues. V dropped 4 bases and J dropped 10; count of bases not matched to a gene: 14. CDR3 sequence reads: CASSPHLGQGRGKLFF. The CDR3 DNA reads TGTGCCAGCAGCCCACACTTGGGACAGGGTAGGGGAAAACTGTTTTTT. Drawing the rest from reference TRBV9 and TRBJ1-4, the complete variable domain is DSGVTQTPKHLITATGQRVTLRCSPRSGDLSVYWYQQSLDQGLQFLIQYYNGEERAKGNILERFSAQQFPDLHSELNLSSLELGDSALYFCASSPHLGQGRGKLFFGSGTQLSVL.

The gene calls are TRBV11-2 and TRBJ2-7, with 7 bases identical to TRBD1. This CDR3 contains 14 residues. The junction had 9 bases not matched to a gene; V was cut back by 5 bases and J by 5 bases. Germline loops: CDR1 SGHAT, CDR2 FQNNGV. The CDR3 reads CASSRDRVKDEQYF. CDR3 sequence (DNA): TGTGCCAGCAGCCGTGACAGGGTGAAGGACGAGCAGTACTTC.

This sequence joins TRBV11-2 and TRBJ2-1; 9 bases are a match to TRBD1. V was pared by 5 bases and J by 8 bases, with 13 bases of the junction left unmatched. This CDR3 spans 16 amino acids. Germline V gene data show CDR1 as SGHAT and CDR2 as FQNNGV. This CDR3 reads CASSLLTGGGFDEQFF. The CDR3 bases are TGTGCCAGCAGCCTCCTAACAGGGGGCGGATTCGATGAGCAGTTCTTC.

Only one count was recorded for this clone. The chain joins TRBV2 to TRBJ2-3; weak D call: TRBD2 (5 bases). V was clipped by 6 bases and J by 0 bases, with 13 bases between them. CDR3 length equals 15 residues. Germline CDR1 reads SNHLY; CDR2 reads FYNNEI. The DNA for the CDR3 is TGTGCCAGCAGGGAACTAGTATCTAGCACAGATACGCAGTATTTT. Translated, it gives CASRELVSSTDTQYF. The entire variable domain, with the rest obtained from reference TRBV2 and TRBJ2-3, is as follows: EPEVTQTPSHQVTQMGQEVILRCVPISNHLYFYWYRQILGQKVEFLVSFYNNEISEKSEIFDDQFSVERPDGSNFTLKIRSTKLEDSAMYFCASRELVSSTDTQYFGPGTRLTVL.

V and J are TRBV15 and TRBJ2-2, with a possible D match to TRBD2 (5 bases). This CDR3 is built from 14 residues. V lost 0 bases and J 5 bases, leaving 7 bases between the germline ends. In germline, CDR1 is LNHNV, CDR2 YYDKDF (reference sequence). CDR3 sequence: CATSREGRTGELFF. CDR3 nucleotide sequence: TGTGCCACCAGCAGAGAAGGGAGAACCGGGGAGCTGTTTTTT.

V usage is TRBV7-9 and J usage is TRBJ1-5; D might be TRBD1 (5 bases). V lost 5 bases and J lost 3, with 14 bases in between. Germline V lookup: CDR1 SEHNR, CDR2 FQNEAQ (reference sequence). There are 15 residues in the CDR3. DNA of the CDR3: TGTGCCAGCAGCGCCTGGGCAGGGCCCAATCAGCCCCAGCATTTT. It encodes CASSAWAGPNQPQHF.

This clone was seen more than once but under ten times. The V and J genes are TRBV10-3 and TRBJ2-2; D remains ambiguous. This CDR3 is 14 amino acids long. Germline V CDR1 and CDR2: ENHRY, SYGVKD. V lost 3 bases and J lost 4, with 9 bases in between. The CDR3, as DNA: TGTGCCATCAGTGAAGGCTGGGCCACCGGGGAGCTGTTTTTT. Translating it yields CAISEGWATGELFF.

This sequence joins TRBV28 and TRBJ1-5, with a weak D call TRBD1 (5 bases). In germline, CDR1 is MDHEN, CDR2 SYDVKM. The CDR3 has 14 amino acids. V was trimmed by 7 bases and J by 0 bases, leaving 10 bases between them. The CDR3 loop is CASNRGGSNQPQHF. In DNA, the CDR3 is TGTGCCAGCAACCGCGGGGGTAGCAATCAGCCCCAGCATTTT.

This CDR3 is CASSPDGRGETEAFF. CDR3 coding DNA: TGTGCCAGCAGCCCAGACGGCAGGGGGGAGACTGAAGCTTTCTTT. The chain carries TRBV5-6 and TRBJ1-1; 7 bases fit TRBD1. The CDR3 is 15 residues long. J lost 5 bases, V lost 4 bases, and 11 bases had no gene match. The germline V gene has CDR1 SGHDT and CDR2 YYEEEE.

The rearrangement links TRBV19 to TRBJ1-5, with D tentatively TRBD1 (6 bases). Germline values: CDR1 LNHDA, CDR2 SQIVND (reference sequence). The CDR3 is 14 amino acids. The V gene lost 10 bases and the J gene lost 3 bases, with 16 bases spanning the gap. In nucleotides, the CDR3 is TGTGCCACCACGGACAGACAAACCAATCAGCCCCAGCATTTT. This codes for CATTDRQTNQPQHF. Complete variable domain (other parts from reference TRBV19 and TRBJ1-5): DGGITQSPKYLFRKEGQNVTLSCEQNLNHDAMYWYRQDPGQGLRLIYYSQIVNDFQKGDIAEGYSVSREKKESFPLTVTSAQKNPTAFYLCATTDRQTNQPQHFGDGTRLSIL.

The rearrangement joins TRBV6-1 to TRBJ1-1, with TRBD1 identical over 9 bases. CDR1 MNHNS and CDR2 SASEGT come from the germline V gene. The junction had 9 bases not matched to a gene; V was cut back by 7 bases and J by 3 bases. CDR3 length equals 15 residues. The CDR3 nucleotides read TGTGCCAGCACCGAAATGACAGGGGGAGACACTGAAGCTTTCTTT. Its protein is CASTEMTGGDTEAFF.

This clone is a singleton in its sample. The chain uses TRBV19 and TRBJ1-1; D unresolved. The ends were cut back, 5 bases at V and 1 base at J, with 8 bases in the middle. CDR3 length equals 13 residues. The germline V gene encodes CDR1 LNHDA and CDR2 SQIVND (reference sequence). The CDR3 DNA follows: TGTGCCAGTAGTGCAACAGCGAACACTGAAGCTTTCTTT. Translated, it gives CASSATANTEAFF.

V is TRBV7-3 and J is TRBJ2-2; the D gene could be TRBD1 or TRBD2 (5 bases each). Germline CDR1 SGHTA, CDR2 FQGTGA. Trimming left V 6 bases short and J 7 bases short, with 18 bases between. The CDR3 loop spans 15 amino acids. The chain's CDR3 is CASSYDRGVHGELFF. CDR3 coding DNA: TGTGCCAGCAGTTACGATCGAGGGGTACACGGGGAGCTGTTTTTT.

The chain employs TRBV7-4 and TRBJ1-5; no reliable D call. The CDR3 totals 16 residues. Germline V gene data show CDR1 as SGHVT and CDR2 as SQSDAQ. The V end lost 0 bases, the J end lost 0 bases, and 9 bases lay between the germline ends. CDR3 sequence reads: CASSLAYEISNQPQHF. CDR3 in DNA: TGTGCCAGCAGCTTAGCGTATGAGATTAGCAATCAGCCCCAGCATTTT.

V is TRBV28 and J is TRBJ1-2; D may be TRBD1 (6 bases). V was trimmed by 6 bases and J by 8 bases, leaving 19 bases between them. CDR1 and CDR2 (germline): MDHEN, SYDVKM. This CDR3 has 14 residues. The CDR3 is CASRNRGGVRGYTF. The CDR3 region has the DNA TGTGCCAGCAGAAACCGGGGGGGCGTCAGAGGCTACACCTTC.

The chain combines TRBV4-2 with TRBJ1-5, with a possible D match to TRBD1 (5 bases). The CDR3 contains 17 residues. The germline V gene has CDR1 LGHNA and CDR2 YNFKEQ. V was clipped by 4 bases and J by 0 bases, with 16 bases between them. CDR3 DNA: TGTGCCAGCAGCCCCCGGGGGGGGAGCTATAGCAATCAGCCCCAGCATTTT. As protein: CASSPRGGSYSNQPQHF.